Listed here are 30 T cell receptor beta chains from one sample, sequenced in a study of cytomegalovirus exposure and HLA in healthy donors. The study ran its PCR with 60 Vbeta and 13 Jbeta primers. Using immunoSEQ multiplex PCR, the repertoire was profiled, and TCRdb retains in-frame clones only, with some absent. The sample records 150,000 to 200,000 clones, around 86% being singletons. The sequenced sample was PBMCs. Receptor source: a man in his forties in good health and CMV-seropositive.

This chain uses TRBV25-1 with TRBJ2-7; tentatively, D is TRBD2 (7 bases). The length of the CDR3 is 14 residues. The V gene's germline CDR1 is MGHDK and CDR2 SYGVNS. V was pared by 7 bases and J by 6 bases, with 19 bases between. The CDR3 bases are TGTGCCAGCAAGGGAGGGGGTGACTTCTCCGAGCAGTACTTC. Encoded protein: CASKGGGDFSEQYF.

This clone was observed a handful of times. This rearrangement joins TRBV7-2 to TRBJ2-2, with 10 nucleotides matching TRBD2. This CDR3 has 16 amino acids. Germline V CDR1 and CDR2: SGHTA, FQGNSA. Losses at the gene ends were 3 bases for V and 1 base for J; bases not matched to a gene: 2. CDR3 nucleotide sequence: TGTGCCAGCAGCTTCTCTAGCGGGGGGAACACCGGGGAGCTGTTTTTT. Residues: CASSFSSGGNTGELFF.

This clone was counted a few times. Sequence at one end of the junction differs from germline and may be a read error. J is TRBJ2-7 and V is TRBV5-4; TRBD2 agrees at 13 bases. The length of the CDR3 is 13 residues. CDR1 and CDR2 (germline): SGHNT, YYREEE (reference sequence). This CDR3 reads CASSFMTSGGLLF. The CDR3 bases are TGTGCCAGCAGCTTCATGACTAGCGGGGGGTTATTATTC.

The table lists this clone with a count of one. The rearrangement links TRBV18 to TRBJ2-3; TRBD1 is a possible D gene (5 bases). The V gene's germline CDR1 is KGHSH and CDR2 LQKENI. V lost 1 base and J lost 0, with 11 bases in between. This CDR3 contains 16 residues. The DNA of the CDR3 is TGTGCCAGCTCACCACTGGCAGGGCGAAGCACAGATACGCAGTATTTT. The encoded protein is CASSPLAGRSTDTQYF.

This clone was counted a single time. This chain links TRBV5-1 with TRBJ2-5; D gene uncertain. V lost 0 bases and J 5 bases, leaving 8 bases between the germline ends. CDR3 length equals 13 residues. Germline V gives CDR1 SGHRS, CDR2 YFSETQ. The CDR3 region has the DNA TGCGCCAGCAGCTTGGTTCCTCGGGAGACCCAGTACTTC. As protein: CASSLVPRETQYF.

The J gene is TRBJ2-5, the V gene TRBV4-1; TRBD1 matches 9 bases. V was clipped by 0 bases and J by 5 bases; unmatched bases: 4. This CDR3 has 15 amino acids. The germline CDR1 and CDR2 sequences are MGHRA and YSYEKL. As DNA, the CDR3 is TGCGCCAGCAGCCAAGAGACAGGGGGGGATGAGACCCAGTACTTC. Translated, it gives CASSQETGGDETQYF.

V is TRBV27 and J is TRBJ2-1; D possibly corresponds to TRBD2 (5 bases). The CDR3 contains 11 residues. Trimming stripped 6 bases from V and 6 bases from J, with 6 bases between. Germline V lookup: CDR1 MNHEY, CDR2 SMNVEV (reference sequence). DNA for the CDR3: TGTGCCAGCAGCAGCGGCAATGAGCAGTTCTTC. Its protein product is CASSSGNEQFF.

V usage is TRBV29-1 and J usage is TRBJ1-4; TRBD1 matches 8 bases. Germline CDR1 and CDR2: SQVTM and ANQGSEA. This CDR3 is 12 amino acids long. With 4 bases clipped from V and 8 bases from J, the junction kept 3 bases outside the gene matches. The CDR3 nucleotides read TGCAGCGTTGCCACAGGGGGAGAAAAACTGTTTTTT. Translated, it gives CSVATGGEKLFF. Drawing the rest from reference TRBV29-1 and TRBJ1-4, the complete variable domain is SAVISQKPSRDICQRGTSLTIQCQVDSQVTMMFWYRQQPGQSLTLIATANQGSEATYESGFVIDKFPISRPNLTFSTLTVSNMSPEDSSIYLCSVATGGEKLFFGSGTQLSVL.

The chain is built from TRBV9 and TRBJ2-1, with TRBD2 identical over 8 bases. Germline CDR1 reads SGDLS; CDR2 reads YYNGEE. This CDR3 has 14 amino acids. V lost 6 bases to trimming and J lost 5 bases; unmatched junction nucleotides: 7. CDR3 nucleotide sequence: TGTGCCAGCAACCGGGGGGGCCCCGACAATGAGCAGTTCTTC. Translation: CASNRGGPDNEQFF. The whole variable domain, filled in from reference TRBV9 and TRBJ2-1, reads DSGVTQTPKHLITATGQRVTLRCSPRSGDLSVYWYQQSLDQGLQFLIQYYNGEERAKGNILERFSAQQFPDLHSELNLSSLELGDSALYFCASNRGGPDNEQFFGPGTRLTVL.

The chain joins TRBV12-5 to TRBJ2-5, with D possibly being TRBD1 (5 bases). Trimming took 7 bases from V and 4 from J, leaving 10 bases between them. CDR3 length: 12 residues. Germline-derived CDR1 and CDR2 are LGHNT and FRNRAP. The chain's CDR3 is CASALRGETQYF. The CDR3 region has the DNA TGTGCTAGTGCTTTAAGGGGAGAGACCCAGTACTTC.

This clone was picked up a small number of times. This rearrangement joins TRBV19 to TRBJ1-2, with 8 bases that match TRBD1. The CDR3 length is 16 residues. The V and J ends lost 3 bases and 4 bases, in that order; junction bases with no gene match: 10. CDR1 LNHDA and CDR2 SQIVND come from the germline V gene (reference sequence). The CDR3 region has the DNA TGTGCCAGTAGTATGGAGGACAGGGTTTGGATCTATGGCTACACCTTC. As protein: CASSMEDRVWIYGYTF.

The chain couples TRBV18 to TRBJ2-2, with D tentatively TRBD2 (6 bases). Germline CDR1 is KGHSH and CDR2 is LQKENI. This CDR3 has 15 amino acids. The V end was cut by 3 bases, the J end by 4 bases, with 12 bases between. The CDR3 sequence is CASSPRGGGTGELFF. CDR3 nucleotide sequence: TGTGCCAGCTCACCTAGGGGAGGCGGCACCGGGGAGCTGTTTTTT.

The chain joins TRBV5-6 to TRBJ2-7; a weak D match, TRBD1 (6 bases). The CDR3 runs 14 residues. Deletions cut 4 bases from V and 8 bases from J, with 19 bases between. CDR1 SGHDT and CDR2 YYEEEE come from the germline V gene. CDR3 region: CASSPGTSLNKQYF. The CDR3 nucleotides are TGTGCCAGCAGCCCGGGGACATCTCTTAATAAGCAGTACTTC. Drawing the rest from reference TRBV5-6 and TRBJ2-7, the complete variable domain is DAGVTQSPTHLIKTRGQQVTLRCSPKSGHDTVSWYQQALGQGPQFIFQYYEEEERQRGNFPDRFSGHQFPNYSSELNVNALLLGDSALYLCASSPGTSLNKQYFGPGTRLTVT.

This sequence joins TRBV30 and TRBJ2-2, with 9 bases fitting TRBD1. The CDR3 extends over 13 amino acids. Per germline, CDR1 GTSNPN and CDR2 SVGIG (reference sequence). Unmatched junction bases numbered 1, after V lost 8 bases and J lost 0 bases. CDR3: CARDRANTGELFF. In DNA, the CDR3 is TGTGCCCGGGACAGGGCGAACACCGGGGAGCTGTTTTTT. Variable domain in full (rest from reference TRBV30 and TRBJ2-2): SQTIHQWPATLVQPVGSPLSLECTVEGTSNPNLYWYRQAAGRGLQLLFYSVGIGQISSEVPQNLSASRPQDRQFILSSKKLLLSDSGFYLCARDRANTGELFFGEGSRLTVL.

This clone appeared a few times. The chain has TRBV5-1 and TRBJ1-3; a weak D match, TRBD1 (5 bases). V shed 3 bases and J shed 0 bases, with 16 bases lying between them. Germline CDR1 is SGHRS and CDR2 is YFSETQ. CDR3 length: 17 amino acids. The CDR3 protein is CASSWRGTATSGNTIYF. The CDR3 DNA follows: TGCGCCAGCAGCTGGCGGGGGACTGCAACCTCTGGAAACACCATATATTTT.

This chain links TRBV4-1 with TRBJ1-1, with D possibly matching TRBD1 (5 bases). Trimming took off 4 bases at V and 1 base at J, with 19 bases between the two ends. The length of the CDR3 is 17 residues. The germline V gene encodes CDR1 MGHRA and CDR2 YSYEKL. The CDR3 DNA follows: TGCGCCAGCAGCCTATCCAGCAGGGCGGATAAGAACACTGAAGCTTTCTTT. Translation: CASSLSSRADKNTEAFF.

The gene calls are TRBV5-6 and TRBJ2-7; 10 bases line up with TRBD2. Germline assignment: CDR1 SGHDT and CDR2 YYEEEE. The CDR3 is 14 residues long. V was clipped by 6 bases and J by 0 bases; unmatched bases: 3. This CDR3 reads CASKLAGDSYEQYF. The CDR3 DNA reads TGTGCCAGCAAGCTAGCGGGGGACTCCTACGAGCAGTACTTC.

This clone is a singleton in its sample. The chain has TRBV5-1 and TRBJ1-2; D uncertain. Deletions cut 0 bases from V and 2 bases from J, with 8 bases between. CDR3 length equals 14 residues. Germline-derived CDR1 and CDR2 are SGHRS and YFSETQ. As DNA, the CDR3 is TGCGCCAGCAGCTTGGGACACCAGAACTATGGCTACACCTTC. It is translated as CASSLGHQNYGYTF.

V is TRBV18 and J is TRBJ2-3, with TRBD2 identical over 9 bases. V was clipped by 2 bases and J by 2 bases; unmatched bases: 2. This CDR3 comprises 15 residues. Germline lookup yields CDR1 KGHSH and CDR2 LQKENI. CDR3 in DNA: TGTGCCAGCTCACCAAGCGGGGGGCCCACAGATACGCAGTATTTT. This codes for CASSPSGGPTDTQYF.

The CDR3: CASSFQVAGGNEQFF. The CDR3 DNA sequence: TGTGCCAGCAGCTTTCAGGTAGCGGGGGGCAATGAGCAGTTCTTC. The chain couples TRBV11-2 to TRBJ2-1, with 10 nucleotides matching TRBD2. CDR3 length: 15 amino acids. The germline V gene encodes CDR1 SGHAT and CDR2 FQNNGV. The junction had 5 bases not matched to a gene; V was cut back by 3 bases and J by 6 bases.

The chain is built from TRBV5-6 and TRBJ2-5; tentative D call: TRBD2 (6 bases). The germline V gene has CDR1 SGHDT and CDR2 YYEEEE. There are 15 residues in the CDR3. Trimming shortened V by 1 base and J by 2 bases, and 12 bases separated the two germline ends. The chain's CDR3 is CASSLWGVSQETQYF. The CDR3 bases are TGTGCCAGCAGCTTGTGGGGGGTTAGTCAAGAGACCCAGTACTTC.

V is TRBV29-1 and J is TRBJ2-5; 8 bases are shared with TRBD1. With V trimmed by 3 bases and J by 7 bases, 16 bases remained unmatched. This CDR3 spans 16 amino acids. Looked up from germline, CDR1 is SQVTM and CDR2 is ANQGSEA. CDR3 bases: TGCAGCGTTGATCTGGTGGCCAGGGGGCCAACGGCGACCCAGTACTTC. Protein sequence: CSVDLVARGPTATQYF.

The CDR3 spells CASSSPDRGVNEQFF. The CDR3 DNA reads as TGTGCCAGCAGCTCCCCGGACAGGGGGGTAAATGAGCAGTTCTTC. The chain has TRBV5-4 and TRBJ2-1; 10 bases are a match to TRBD1. J gave up 7 bases and V 3 bases, and 7 bases lay outside the gene matches. CDR3 size: 15 residues. Germline loops: CDR1 SGHNT, CDR2 YYREEE (reference sequence).

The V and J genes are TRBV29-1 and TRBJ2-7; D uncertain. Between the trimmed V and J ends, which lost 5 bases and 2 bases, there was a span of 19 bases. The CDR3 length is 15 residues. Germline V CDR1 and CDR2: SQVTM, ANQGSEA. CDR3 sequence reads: CSVLRSFWSPYEQYF. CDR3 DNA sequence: TGCAGCGTTCTCCGATCATTTTGGAGCCCCTACGAGCAGTACTTC.

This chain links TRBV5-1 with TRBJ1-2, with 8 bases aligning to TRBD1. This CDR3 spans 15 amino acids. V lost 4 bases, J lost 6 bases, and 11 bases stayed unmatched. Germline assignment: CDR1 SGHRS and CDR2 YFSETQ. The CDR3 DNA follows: TGCGCCAGCAGCCACTTCCAGGACAGGGATGATGGCTACACCTTC. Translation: CASSHFQDRDDGYTF.

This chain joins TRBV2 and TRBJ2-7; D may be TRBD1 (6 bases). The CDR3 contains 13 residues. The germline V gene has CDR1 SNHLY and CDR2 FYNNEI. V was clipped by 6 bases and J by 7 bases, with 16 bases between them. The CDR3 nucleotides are TGTGCCAGCAGGGTATTACAGGGATGGGAGCAGTACTTC. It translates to CASRVLQGWEQYF.

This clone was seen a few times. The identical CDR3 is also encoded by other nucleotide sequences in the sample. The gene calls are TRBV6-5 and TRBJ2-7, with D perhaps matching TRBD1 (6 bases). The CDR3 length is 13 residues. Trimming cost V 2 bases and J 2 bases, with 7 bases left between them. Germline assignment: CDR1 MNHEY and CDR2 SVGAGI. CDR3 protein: CASSYGTTYEQYF. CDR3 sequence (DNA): TGTGCCAGCAGTTACGGGACAACCTACGAGCAGTACTTC.

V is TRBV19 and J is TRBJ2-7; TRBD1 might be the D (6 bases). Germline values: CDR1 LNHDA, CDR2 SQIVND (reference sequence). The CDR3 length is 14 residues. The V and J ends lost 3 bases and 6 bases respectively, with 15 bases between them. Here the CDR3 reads CASSIYQGLSEQYF. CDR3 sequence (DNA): TGTGCCAGTAGTATCTACCAGGGGTTATCCGAGCAGTACTTC.

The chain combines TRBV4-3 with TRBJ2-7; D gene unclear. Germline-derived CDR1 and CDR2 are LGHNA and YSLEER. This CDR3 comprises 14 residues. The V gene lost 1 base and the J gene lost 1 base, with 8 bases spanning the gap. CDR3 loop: CASSQALQSYEQYF. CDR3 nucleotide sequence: TGCGCCAGCAGCCAAGCCTTACAATCCTACGAGCAGTACTTC.

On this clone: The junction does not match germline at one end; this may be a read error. The CDR3 spells CSSRGQTYEQYF. CDR3 nucleotide sequence: TGTTCCAGCAGAGGACAGACCTACGAGCAGTACTTC. The chain couples TRBV7-9 to TRBJ2-7; TRBD1 is a possible D gene (6 bases). Germline V gives CDR1 SEHNR, CDR2 FQNEAQ (reference sequence). There are 12 residues in the CDR3.